This T cell receptor (beta chain) was sequenced for a study of control samples from healthy donors and cancer patients. TCRdb's table, derived via immunoSEQ multiplex PCR, lists solely in-frame clones and lacks some. The sample carries 130,000 or so clones, 70% to 90% recorded once. The source of this sequence is a man aged 45-60 years in good health. Source material: blood.

DNA for the CDR3: TGCGCCAGCAGCCAAACCGGGTCCCTAGCCAAAAACATTCAGTACTTC. Translation gives CASSQTGSLAKNIQYF. The V and J genes are TRBV4-1 and TRBJ2-4; D unresolved. Trimming shortened V by 2 bases and J by 0 bases, and 11 bases separated the two germline ends. This CDR3 has 16 residues. Germline V gene lookup returns CDR1 MGHRA and CDR2 YSYEKL.